This is a list of T cell receptor beta chains from one sample in a study of T cells in localized non-small cell lung cancer. TCRdb keeps only in-frame clones here, not all; method: immunoSEQ multiplex PCR. The table includes about 40,000 clones, approximately 86% detected once. Sequencing used peripheral blood, obtained before any cancer treatment. The receptors come from a man aged 18 to 50 with stage I lung adenocarcinoma. Both conserved end residues are part of each CDR3. Each record gives: D gene, J gene, V gene, clone size, CDR3 protein, CDR3 DNA. A D gene is named only where the DNA matches it firmly. Size is stated for part of the rows, as once, few or many counts, or as a class when the clone is expanded.

- | TRBJ2-5 | TRBV7-9 | few | CASSLHSLAQETQYF | TGTGCCAGCAGCTTACATAGCCTAGCGCAAGAGACCCAGTACTTC
- | TRBJ1-1 | TRBV5-5 | once | CASSPRDLSLGTEAFF | TGTGCCAGCAGCCCTCGGGACCTCTCCTTGGGGACTGAAGCTTTCTTT
TRBD2 | TRBJ2-1 | TRBV10-1 | - | CASSVTSGGAENNEQFF | TGCGCCAGCAGTGTTACTAGCGGGGGGGCGGAAAACAATGAGCAGTTCTTC
- | TRBJ1-1 | TRBV29-1 | - | CSVDIMNTEAFF | TGCAGCGTTGACATTATGAACACTGAAGCTTTCTTT
- | TRBJ1-1 | TRBV6-5 | - | CASSYMENTEAFF | TGTGCCAGCAGTTATATGGAGAACACTGAAGCTTTCTTT
TRBD1 | TRBJ1-4 | TRBV18 | once | CASSGQGSEKLFF | TGTGCCAGCTCGGGACAGGGGAGCGAAAAACTGTTTTTT
- | TRBJ1-1 | TRBV5-6 | - | CASSPWPRADTEAFF | TGTGCCAGCAGCCCCTGGCCCCGAGCAGACACTGAAGCTTTCTTT
- | TRBJ1-1 | TRBV7-3 | - | CASSLTRQGRTEAFF | TGTGCCAGCAGCTTAACGAGGCAGGGGAGGACTGAAGCTTTCTTT
TRBD1 | TRBJ1-2 | TRBV7-2 | - | CASSLGPGGKGYGYTF | TGTGCCAGCAGCTTAGGTCCAGGGGGAAAAGGCTATGGCTACACCTTC
- | TRBJ1-2 | TRBV6-5 | - | CASSPGVGLNGYTF | TGTGCCAGCAGCCCCGGAGTAGGGTTAAATGGCTACACCTTC
- | TRBJ1-2 | TRBV19 | - | CASSIAAGGYTF | TGTGCCAGTAGTATCGCGGCGGGGGGCTACACCTTC
TRBD1 | TRBJ2-7 | TRBV18 | - | CASSPGTGGSYEQYF | TGTGCCAGCTCGCCAGGGACAGGGGGGTCCTACGAGCAGTACTTC
TRBD2 | TRBJ2-3 | TRBV5-1 | few | CASSSGLAGGGGTDTQYF | TGCGCCAGCAGCTCGGGACTAGCGGGGGGAGGTGGCACAGATACGCAGTATTTT
TRBD1 | TRBJ2-7 | TRBV13 | - | CASSLEGQPYEQYF | TGTGCCAGCAGCTTAGAGGGACAGCCCTACGAGCAGTACTTC
TRBD1 | TRBJ1-4 | TRBV7-7 | - | CASSDGTGANEKLFF | TGTGCCAGCAGCGATGGGACAGGGGCTAATGAAAAACTGTTTTTT
TRBD1 | TRBJ2-7 | TRBV5-6 | - | CASSSGQGAGYEQYF | TGTGCCAGCAGTTCGGGACAGGGGGCCGGCTACGAGCAGTACTTC
- | TRBJ1-1 | TRBV28 | - | CASSPRVSQNTEAFF | TGTGCCAGCAGTCCCCGGGTCTCCCAGAACACTGAAGCTTTCTTT
- | TRBJ1-1 | TRBV9 | few | CASSRASNTEAFF | TGTGCCAGCAGCCGTGCCAGCAACACTGAAGCTTTCTTT
TRBD1 | TRBJ1-2 | TRBV6-5 | once | CASSYKTGNYYGYTF | TGTGCCAGCAGTTACAAGACAGGGAATTACTATGGCTACACCTTC
TRBD2 | TRBJ2-3 | TRBV2 | - | CASNLAGGRDTQYF | TGTGCCAGCAATCTAGCGGGGGGGAGGGATACGCAGTATTTT
TRBD1 | TRBJ1-1 | TRBV5-6 | few | CASSPVTGAGGAEAFF | TGTGCCAGCAGCCCGGTGACAGGGGCCGGCGGGGCTGAAGCTTTCTTT
TRBD1 | TRBJ2-3 | TRBV7-2 | - | CASSLDRGTDTQYF | TGTGCCAGCAGCTTAGACAGGGGAACAGATACGCAGTATTTT
- | TRBJ1-6 | TRBV18 | - | CASSPTTGNSPLHF | TGTGCCAGCTCACCCACGACGGGTAATTCACCCCTCCACTTT
- | TRBJ2-2 | TRBV2 | - | CASSTRQNTGELFF | TGTGCCAGCAGTACCCGGCAGAACACCGGGGAGCTGTTTTTT
- | TRBJ2-7 | TRBV6-6 | - | CASSYPTLGLYEQYF | TGTGCCAGCAGTTACCCAACTCTGGGCCTTTACGAGCAGTACTTC
- | TRBJ1-1 | TRBV19 | once | CASSMVNTEAFF | TGTGCCAGTAGTATGGTGAACACTGAAGCTTTCTTT
TRBD2 | TRBJ2-5 | TRBV11-2 | - | CASTTGTSGPWETQYF | TGTGCCAGCACCACCGGGACTAGCGGACCCTGGGAGACCCAGTACTTC
- | TRBJ2-1 | TRBV4-3 | - | CASSQEEGTEQFF | TGCGCCAGCAGCCAAGAGGAGGGGACTGAGCAGTTCTTC
TRBD1 | TRBJ1-5 | TRBV28 | - | CASRGEGAGNQPQHF | TGTGCCAGCAGGGGGGAGGGGGCCGGCAATCAGCCCCAGCATTTT
TRBD1 | TRBJ1-1 | TRBV14 | - | CASSPDDRVGTEAFF | TGTGCCAGCAGCCCGGATGACAGGGTGGGCACTGAAGCTTTCTTT
- | TRBJ2-3 | TRBV5-1 | - | CASSLWGGTDTQYF | TGCGCCAGCAGCTTGTGGGGGGGCACAGATACGCAGTATTTT
- | TRBJ1-5 | TRBV7-9 | - | CASSLQGSSNQPQHF | TGTGCCAGCAGCTTACAGGGCAGCAGCAATCAGCCCCAGCATTTT
- | TRBJ1-2 | TRBV4-1 | - | CASSQGRGGRYYGYTF | TGCGCCAGCAGCCAAGGGCGCGGAGGGAGGTACTATGGCTACACCTTC
TRBD2 | TRBJ2-1 | TRBV28 | - | CASTIAGAYNEQFF | TGTGCCAGCACAATAGCGGGGGCATACAATGAGCAGTTCTTC
TRBD1 | TRBJ1-5 | TRBV5-1 | - | CASSPTGGMQPQHF | TGCGCCAGCAGCCCGACAGGGGGCATGCAGCCCCAGCATTTT
- | TRBJ1-4 | TRBV14 | - | CASSQRTRDEKLFF | TGTGCCAGCAGCCAACGGACACGGGATGAAAAACTGTTTTTT
TRBD1 | TRBJ2-7 | TRBV18 | - | CASSPVGQGPGEQYF | TGTGCCAGCTCACCCGTAGGACAGGGCCCCGGCGAGCAGTACTTC
TRBD1 | TRBJ1-1 | TRBV29-1 | - | CSVATTGTSLVTEAFF | TGCAGCGTTGCGACGACAGGGACCTCTTTGGTCACTGAAGCTTTCTTT
TRBD1 | TRBJ2-2 | TRBV2 | - | CASRLQGAGTGELFF | TGTGCCAGCCGCCTACAGGGGGCTGGAACCGGGGAGCTGTTTTTT
- | TRBJ1-1 | TRBV5-4 | few | CAQHPNIGNTEAFF | TGTGCCCAGCATCCAAATATAGGGAACACTGAAGCTTTCTTT
- | TRBJ2-1 | TRBV9 | - | CASSKHGVGNEQFF | TGTGCCAGCAGCAAACATGGGGTAGGCAATGAGCAGTTCTTC
TRBD2 | TRBJ2-1 | TRBV5-1 | - | CASSLVAGGPNEQFF | TGCGCCAGCAGCTTGGTGGCGGGGGGGCCCAATGAGCAGTTCTTC
- | TRBJ2-3 | TRBV4-3 | - | CASSQRGSDTQYF | TGCGCCAGCAGCCAGAGGGGCTCAGATACGCAGTATTTT
TRBD1 | TRBJ1-4 | TRBV18 | - | CASSPSAGGGEKLFF | TGTGCCAGCTCACCCTCCGCAGGGGGTGGTGAAAAACTGTTTTTT
- | TRBJ1-5 | TRBV13 | - | CASSLGGGNQPQHF | TGTGCCAGCAGCTTAGGAGGGGGCAATCAGCCCCAGCATTTT
TRBD2 | TRBJ2-7 | TRBV4-3 | - | CASSASGGQTYEQYF | TGCGCCAGCAGCGCGAGCGGGGGCCAAACCTACGAGCAGTACTTC
TRBD2 | TRBJ2-7 | TRBV19 | - | CASSKVTSGYEQYF | TGTGCCAGTAGTAAGGTGACTAGCGGCTACGAGCAGTACTTC
- | TRBJ1-3 | TRBV11-3 | - | CASSSGPITGNTIYF | TGTGCCAGCAGCTCGGGCCCGATAACTGGAAACACCATATATTTT
- | TRBJ2-4 | TRBV5-4 | - | CASSLKGAKNIQYF | TGTGCCAGCAGCTTGAAGGGAGCCAAAAACATTCAGTACTTC
TRBD1 | TRBJ2-4 | TRBV30 | - | CAWSVGQVNIQYF | TGTGCCTGGAGTGTAGGACAGGTCAACATTCAGTACTTC
TRBD1 | TRBJ1-2 | TRBV29-1 | once | CSVAGRGTFYGYTF | TGCAGCGTTGCTGGCAGGGGGACCTTCTATGGCTACACCTTC
- | TRBJ1-2 | TRBV7-2 | - | CASSARFGGLFGYTF | TGTGCCAGCAGCGCAAGGTTCGGGGGGCTGTTTGGCTACACCTTC
- | TRBJ2-6 | TRBV11-2 | - | CASSLVAGAGANVLTF | TGTGCCAGCAGCTTAGTGGCAGGGGCGGGGGCCAACGTCCTGACTTTC
TRBD1 | TRBJ1-5 | TRBV28 | - | CASSLRDRANQPQHF | TGTGCCAGCAGTCTTCGGGACAGGGCGAATCAGCCCCAGCATTTT
- | TRBJ1-2 | TRBV4-2 | once | CASSQVSQAKGYTF | TGTGCCAGCAGCCAAGTCTCCCAGGCCAAAGGCTACACCTTC
- | TRBJ2-3 | TRBV29-1 | - | CSVVEGTDTQYF | TGCAGCGTTGTCGAGGGGACAGATACGCAGTATTTT
- | TRBJ1-2 | TRBV5-1 | - | CASSLGVTDYGYTF | TGCGCCAGCAGCTTGGGTGTCACGGACTATGGCTACACCTTC
- | TRBJ2-5 | TRBV6-5 | - | CASSYRENQETQYF | TGTGCCAGCAGTTACAGGGAGAACCAAGAGACCCAGTACTTC
- | TRBJ2-5 | TRBV5-5 | once | CASSFMGKETQYF | TGTGCCAGCAGCTTTATGGGGAAGGAGACCCAGTACTTC
TRBD2 | TRBJ2-1 | TRBV14 | - | CASSMVAGVTYNEQFF | TGTGCCAGCAGCATGGTAGCGGGGGTAACCTACAATGAGCAGTTCTTC